The 30 T cell receptor beta chains given below trace back to one sample, sequenced in a study of blood T cell repertoires in COVID-19. Using immunoSEQ multiplex PCR, the repertoire was profiled, and TCRdb retains in-frame clones only, with some absent. The top ten clones hold 9% to 12% of a sample with 190,000 or so clones, roughly 87% of them seen once. Sequencing was done on a sample of PBMCs or T cells enriched from blood (not recorded which). Source of these receptors: a man between 18 and 35 years old with acute COVID-19.

The V call is TRBV4-3, the J call TRBJ2-2; perhaps TRBD2 as D (6 bases). This CDR3 has 17 amino acids. Germline V gene sequence: CDR1 LGHNA, CDR2 YSLEER. Trimming took off 2 bases at V and 0 bases at J, with 13 bases between the two ends. CDR3 amino acids: CASSQPKGTANTGELFF. Here the CDR3 DNA reads TGCGCCAGCAGCCAACCGAAAGGGACTGCGAACACCGGGGAGCTGTTTTTT.

As DNA, the CDR3 is TGTGCCAGCAGTTTGGGGCTAGCGGGGAGCTACAATGAGCAGTTCTTC. It encodes CASSLGLAGSYNEQFF. V is TRBV27 and J is TRBJ2-1, with 9 nucleotides matching TRBD2. J was trimmed by 3 bases and V by 3 bases; bases with no gene match: 6. The CDR3 runs to 16 residues. Germline V CDR1 and CDR2: MNHEY, SMNVEV (reference sequence).

This rearrangement joins TRBV13 to TRBJ2-1, with 10 bases fitting TRBD2. The CDR3 is 16 amino acids. In germline, CDR1 is PRHDT, CDR2 FYEKMQ (reference sequence). V was clipped by 0 bases and J by 8 bases; unmatched bases: 7. For the CDR3, the DNA is TGTGCCAGCAGCTTAGGGATAGCGGGGGGAAAGGATGAGCAGTTCTTC. This gives the protein CASSLGIAGGKDEQFF.

This clone was detected once. This rearrangement joins TRBV11-3 to TRBJ2-2; tentative D call: TRBD2 (6 bases). Germline values: CDR1 SGHNT, CDR2 YENEEA. The V gene lost 0 bases and the J gene lost 3 bases, with 11 bases spanning the gap. The CDR3 length is 16 residues. CDR3 in DNA: TGTGCCAGCAGCTTAGAGGCGGGACGATACACCGGGGAGCTGTTTTTT. Translating it yields CASSLEAGRYTGELFF.

J is TRBJ2-7 and V is TRBV18; 7 bases are shared with TRBD1. This CDR3 has 15 amino acids. V gave up 0 bases and J gave up 3 bases; unmatched junction bases: 5. Germline V gene lookup returns CDR1 KGHSH and CDR2 LQKENI. This CDR3 is CASSPPGDSLYEQYF. DNA for the CDR3: TGTGCCAGCTCACCACCAGGGGACAGTCTCTACGAGCAGTACTTC.

V is TRBV3-1 (or the pseudogene TRBV3-2) and J is TRBJ2-1, with 10 bases identical to TRBD1. The CDR3 length is 14 residues. The germline gives CDR1 LGHDT, CDR2 YNNKEL (reference sequence). With V trimmed by 1 base and J by 9 bases, 3 bases remained unmatched. The CDR3 loop is CASSQGQGAGEQFF. CDR3 nucleotides: TGTGCCAGCAGCCAAGGACAGGGGGCAGGTGAGCAGTTCTTC.

The rearrangement links TRBV7-2 to TRBJ1-4; the D gene is possibly TRBD1 (5 bases). CDR3 length equals 11 residues. Trimming took 5 bases from V and 15 from J, leaving 13 bases between them. Germline loops: CDR1 SGHTA, CDR2 FQGNSA. CDR3 loop: CASSQGSDLFF. DNA for the CDR3: TGTGCCAGCAGCCAGGGATCGGATTTGTTTTTT.

The chain couples TRBV19 to TRBJ1-3; 7 bases agree with TRBD1. CDR1 and CDR2 (germline): LNHDA, SQIVND (reference sequence). This CDR3 has 16 residues. V trimming: 8 bases; J trimming: 0 bases; junction bases outside the gene matches: 10. For the CDR3, the DNA is TGTGCCAGTGGGGGACAGCCTGGGTTCTCTGGAAACACCATATATTTT. Translated, it gives CASGGQPGFSGNTIYF.

The chain combines TRBV10-3 with TRBJ1-2; 10 positions match TRBD1. The germline gives CDR1 ENHRY, CDR2 SYGVKD. Trimming removed 0 bases from V and 3 bases from J; junction bases left unmatched: 10. The CDR3 covers 18 residues. The CDR3 loop is CAISESGRGTGEDYGYTF. The CDR3 nucleotides are TGTGCCATCAGTGAGTCAGGGAGGGGGACAGGGGAAGACTATGGCTACACCTTC.

The chain joins TRBV29-1 to TRBJ1-2; TRBD1 might be the D (6 bases). The V end lost 4 bases, the J end lost 7 bases, and 10 bases lay between the germline ends. This CDR3 contains 11 residues. The germline gives CDR1 SQVTM, CDR2 ANQGSEA. The DNA for the CDR3 is TGCAGCGTTGGACAGGAGGCTGGCTACACCTTC. It encodes CSVGQEAGYTF.

V and J are TRBV19 and TRBJ1-2; D gene ambiguous. The germline V gene has CDR1 LNHDA and CDR2 SQIVND (reference sequence). The CDR3 extends over 12 amino acids. Trimming pared 5 bases from V and 4 bases from J, leaving 8 bases between. The CDR3 coding sequence is TGTGCCAGTAGTGGGCTAAGCTATGGCTACACCTTC. Its translation: CASSGLSYGYTF.

This chain joins TRBV29-1 and TRBJ2-1, with D uncertain. V gave up 4 bases and J gave up 0 bases, with 7 bases separating them. The V gene's germline CDR1 is SQVTM and CDR2 ANQGSEA. The CDR3 has 13 residues. The CDR3 loop reads CSVGTSSYNEQFF. CDR3 coding DNA: TGCAGCGTTGGAACAAGCTCCTACAATGAGCAGTTCTTC.

The chain links TRBV5-8 to TRBJ1-4; D remains ambiguous. The germline CDR1 and CDR2 sequences are SGHTS and YDEGEE. The CDR3 has 14 residues. V gave up 6 bases and J gave up 5 bases, with 14 bases separating them. The CDR3 reads CASNLGGPNEKLFF. DNA of the CDR3: TGTGCCAGCAACCTGGGAGGGCCCAATGAAAAACTGTTTTTT.

V usage is TRBV9 and J usage is TRBJ2-2; tentative D call: TRBD2 (7 bases). In germline, CDR1 is SGDLS, CDR2 YYNGEE. CDR3 length: 16 residues. V was shortened by 6 bases and J by 0 bases, with 15 bases between the two germline ends. CDR3 DNA sequence: TGTGCCAGCAAAAGAGGGGGGGACCCGAACACCGGGGAGCTGTTTTTT. Amino acids: CASKRGGDPNTGELFF.

The V and J genes are TRBV7-8 and TRBJ1-1; no reliable D call. CDR1 is SGHVS and CDR2 is FQNEAQ in the germline V gene. V was shortened by 1 base and J by 1 base, with 16 bases between the two germline ends. The length of the CDR3 is 17 residues. This CDR3 reads CASSLGRIPSRNTEAFF. The CDR3 bases are TGTGCCAGCAGCTTAGGAAGGATCCCTAGTAGGAACACTGAAGCTTTCTTT.

In this sample, this clone turned up a few times. This sequence joins TRBV9 and TRBJ2-7; D possibly corresponds to TRBD2 (5 bases). Trimming stripped 5 bases from V and 3 bases from J, with 9 bases between. Germline assignment: CDR1 SGDLS and CDR2 YYNGEE. The CDR3 totals 12 residues. The CDR3 DNA reads TGTGCCAGCAGTCGTAGCGTCTACGAGCAGTACTTC. This gives the protein CASSRSVYEQYF.

The CDR3 region has the DNA TGTGCCAGCAGGACCGACTTTGCCGGGGGTCCTCCCGAGCAGTACTTC. It translates to CASRTDFAGGPPEQYF. The chain uses TRBV28 and TRBJ2-7; D perhaps matches TRBD2 (6 bases). There are 16 residues in the CDR3. Trimming shortened V by 6 bases and J by 6 bases, and 24 bases separated the two germline ends. Per the germline V gene, CDR1 is MDHEN and CDR2 is SYDVKM.

The rearrangement uses TRBV5-1 and TRBJ2-3; D is ambiguous. The CDR3 is 13 amino acids. The V gene's germline CDR1 is SGHRS and CDR2 YFSETQ. The V end was cut by 4 bases, the J end by 2 bases, with 8 bases between. CDR3 loop: CASSAEYTDTQYF. CDR3 nucleotide sequence: TGCGCCAGCAGCGCTGAGTACACAGATACGCAGTATTTT.

J is TRBJ2-3 and V is TRBV9; D is unclear. CDR3 length: 15 amino acids. V lost 2 bases and J lost 0, with 10 bases in between. Germline CDR1 SGDLS, CDR2 YYNGEE. DNA of the CDR3: TGTGCCAGCAGCGTTGGCCCGCTGAGCACAGATACGCAGTATTTT. Amino acid sequence: CASSVGPLSTDTQYF.

V and J are TRBV9 and TRBJ2-1; the D gene is possibly TRBD2 (5 bases). The CDR3 has 14 residues. V was pared by 4 bases and J by 7 bases, with 15 bases between. In germline, CDR1 is SGDLS, CDR2 YYNGEE. CDR3 residues: CASSPGLARNEQFF. In DNA, the CDR3 is TGTGCCAGCAGCCCCGGGCTAGCTCGGAATGAGCAGTTCTTC. The whole variable domain, filled in from reference TRBV9 and TRBJ2-1, reads DSGVTQTPKHLITATGQRVTLRCSPRSGDLSVYWYQQSLDQGLQFLIQYYNGEERAKGNILERFSAQQFPDLHSELNLSSLELGDSALYFCASSPGLARNEQFFGPGTRLTVL.

V and J are TRBV4-3 and TRBJ2-1; D is perhaps TRBD1 (7 bases). V dropped 6 bases and J dropped 9 bases, with 18 bases sitting between them. Per the germline V gene, CDR1 is LGHNA and CDR2 is YSLEER. The CDR3 totals 14 residues. The chain's CDR3 is CASRGTPQGSEQFF. The CDR3 nucleotides read TGCGCCAGCAGGGGGACTCCACAGGGGAGTGAGCAGTTCTTC.

V and J are TRBV11-2 and TRBJ2-1; TRBD2 matches at 10 bases. Per germline, CDR1 SGHAT and CDR2 FQNNGV. The CDR3 contains 16 residues. V lost 1 base and J lost 4; bases outside the gene matches: 4. CDR3 region: CASSLGRLAGYNEQFF. CDR3 coding DNA: TGTGCCAGCAGCTTAGGACGACTAGCGGGTTACAATGAGCAGTTCTTC.

The chain links TRBV19 to TRBJ1-5, with D possibly TRBD1 on 5 matching bases. Deletions cut 10 bases from V and 3 bases from J, with 13 bases between. CDR1 LNHDA and CDR2 SQIVND come from the germline V gene (reference sequence). The CDR3 is 13 amino acids. The CDR3 DNA reads as TGTGCCATCGCTCCGACAGTCAATCAGCCCCAGCATTTT. Its translation is CAIAPTVNQPQHF.

The count of this clone is one. The V call is TRBV3-1 (or the pseudogene TRBV3-2), the J call TRBJ1-1; maybe TRBD1 (6 bases). Looked up from germline, CDR1 is LGHDT and CDR2 is YNNKEL (reference sequence). V was shortened by 3 bases and J by 10 bases, with 12 bases between the two germline ends. The CDR3 extends over 12 amino acids. For the CDR3, the DNA is TGTGCCAGCAGCCAGGTAGGACAGATAGCTTTCTTT. It codes for CASSQVGQIAFF.

This chain links TRBV7-9 with TRBJ2-6; D may be TRBD2 (7 bases). V lost 5 bases and J lost 0, with 20 bases in between. The length of the CDR3 is 19 residues. Per the germline V gene, CDR1 is SEHNR and CDR2 is FQNEAQ (reference sequence). The CDR3 DNA reads as TGTGCCAGCAGCCCCGGTGGGGGGGCACCTATCTCTGGGGCCAACGTCCTGACTTTC. This codes for CASSPGGGAPISGANVLTF.

This clone occurred once. V gene TRBV3-1 (or the pseudogene TRBV3-2) combines with J gene TRBJ2-2; possibly TRBD1 for D (6 bases). CDR1 is LGHDT, CDR2 YNNKEL, per germline (reference sequence). The CDR3 has 13 residues. The V end lost 4 bases, the J end lost 8 bases, and 11 bases lay between the germline ends. CDR3 sequence (DNA): TGTGCCAGCAGCCCAAAAGGGGGAGGGGAGCTGTTTTTT. Residues: CASSPKGGGELFF.

J is TRBJ2-5 and V is TRBV24-1, with TRBD2 as a possible D gene (5 bases). The V end was cut by 5 bases, the J end by 2 bases, with 8 bases between. The germline gives CDR1 KGHDR, CDR2 SFDVKD. This CDR3 is 13 amino acids long. The CDR3 DNA reads as TGTGCCACCAGTGTGGGAGTACAAGAGACCCAGTACTTC. Its translation is CATSVGVQETQYF.

The genes are TRBV7-2 and TRBJ2-6, with D perhaps matching TRBD1 (6 bases). The V end lost 5 bases, the J end lost 9 bases, and 17 bases lay between the germline ends. Germline lookup yields CDR1 SGHTA and CDR2 FQGNSA. CDR3 length: 15 amino acids. CDR3 sequence: CASSLLYRVGNVLTF. The CDR3, as DNA: TGTGCCAGCAGCCTACTTTACAGGGTGGGCAACGTCCTGACTTTC.

The rearrangement uses TRBV13 and TRBJ2-3; 8 bases line up with TRBD1. CDR3 length equals 17 residues. Germline CDR1 and CDR2: PRHDT and FYEKMQ (reference sequence). V dropped 4 bases and J dropped 1; count of bases not matched to a gene: 10. The CDR3 spells CASSSLRQGMGTDTQYF. CDR3 nucleotides: TGTGCCAGCAGCTCGCTAAGACAGGGGATGGGCACAGATACGCAGTATTTT.

V is TRBV27 and J is TRBJ2-3, with 11 positions matching TRBD1. J lost 9 bases, V lost 5 bases, and 10 bases had no gene match. This CDR3 is built from 15 residues. Germline CDR1 MNHEY, CDR2 SMNVEV (reference sequence). The CDR3 region is CASSPSGTGGDTQYF. The CDR3 nucleotides read TGTGCCAGCAGTCCTTCTGGGACAGGGGGGGACACGCAGTATTTT.